The rows below give T cell receptor beta chains drawn from one sample of a study of T cell changes during pregnancy in multiple sclerosis. Some clones are missing from TCRdb's copy, which holds only in-frame ones; the method was immunoSEQ multiplex PCR. The data hold about 36,000 clones, with around 93% observed a single time. The starting material was CD4+ T cells from peripheral blood mononuclear cells, obtained in the first trimester of pregnancy. Every receptor here comes from a female donor with multiple sclerosis, enrolled in a pregnancy study. CDR3s include the opening cysteine and the closing phenylalanine or tryptophan. Each record gives: D gene, CDR3 length, V gene, CDR3 protein. D genes are given only for firm matches.

D gene: NA
CDR3 length: 19
V gene: TRBV7-9
CDR3 protein: CASSSGALKSVLAYNEQFF

D gene: NA
CDR3 length: 14
V gene: TRBV6-1
CDR3 protein: CASSEGGGHNEQFF

D gene: TRBD2
CDR3 length: 19
V gene: TRBV6-1
CDR3 protein: CASSELAGGPTSSYNEQFF

D gene: TRBD1
CDR3 length: 14
V gene: TRBV25-1
CDR3 protein: CASSGRTGYNEQFF

D gene: NA
CDR3 length: 16
V gene: TRBV9
CDR3 protein: CASSLRSGVGNEKLFF

D gene: NA
CDR3 length: 11
V gene: TRBV30
CDR3 protein: CALPGFGGYTF

D gene: TRBD1
CDR3 length: 13
V gene: TRBV2
CDR3 protein: CASGGQGGDGYTF

D gene: TRBD1
CDR3 length: 16
V gene: TRBV2
CDR3 protein: CASSATGGKLSYEQYF

D gene: TRBD1
CDR3 length: 14
V gene: TRBV12-5
CDR3 protein: CASVRTGGKSGYTF

D gene: TRBD1
CDR3 length: 14
V gene: TRBV7-2
CDR3 protein: CASSEQGMNTEAFF

D gene: NA
CDR3 length: 15
V gene: TRBV2
CDR3 protein: CASSEEQGGQETQYF

D gene: NA
CDR3 length: 17
V gene: TRBV28
CDR3 protein: CASSLLAGEIRNTEAFF

D gene: NA
CDR3 length: 15
V gene: TRBV5-1
CDR3 protein: CASSDIPGNYNEQFF

D gene: NA
CDR3 length: 14
V gene: TRBV11-2
CDR3 protein: CASSLVGGLYEQYF

D gene: TRBD1
CDR3 length: 14
V gene: TRBV29-1
CDR3 protein: CSVASGTVKDTQYF

D gene: NA
CDR3 length: 13
V gene: TRBV7-2
CDR3 protein: CASSWAISYEQYF

D gene: TRBD2
CDR3 length: 15
V gene: TRBV5-1
CDR3 protein: CASSVTSGGVFEQYF

D gene: NA
CDR3 length: 17
V gene: TRBV7-6
CDR3 protein: CASSLDVWGLNTGELFF

D gene: NA
CDR3 length: 14
V gene: TRBV5-1
CDR3 protein: CASSPRDRLGGYTF

D gene: TRBD1
CDR3 length: 15
V gene: TRBV5-4
CDR3 protein: CASSSRPGQGFGYTF

D gene: NA
CDR3 length: 15
V gene: TRBV6-6
CDR3 protein: CASSSAGKVAGELFF

D gene: TRBD1
CDR3 length: 16
V gene: TRBV27
CDR3 protein: CASSFATRGIGTEAFF

D gene: NA
CDR3 length: 15
V gene: TRBV14
CDR3 protein: CASSRGTFALGTQYF

D gene: TRBD1
CDR3 length: 20
V gene: TRBV19
CDR3 protein: CASSTGQGALIRSFTGELFF

D gene: NA
CDR3 length: 15
V gene: TRBV5-1
CDR3 protein: CASRMDSVSNQPQHF

D gene: TRBD1
CDR3 length: 16
V gene: TRBV9
CDR3 protein: CASSAFAGTGITEAFF

D gene: NA
CDR3 length: 14
V gene: TRBV29-1
CDR3 protein: CSVEGGGGNQPQHF

D gene: NA
CDR3 length: 15
V gene: TRBV9
CDR3 protein: CASSVDIGANSPLHF

D gene: NA
CDR3 length: 14
V gene: TRBV7-9
CDR3 protein: CASSRGGTLDTQYF

D gene: TRBD2
CDR3 length: 17
V gene: TRBV5-1
CDR3 protein: CASSLGASGGALDIQYF

D gene: NA
CDR3 length: 14
V gene: TRBV14
CDR3 protein: CASSQLAAPETQYF

D gene: NA
CDR3 length: 13
V gene: TRBV27
CDR3 protein: CASSLREAYTQYF

D gene: TRBD1
CDR3 length: 16
V gene: TRBV2
CDR3 protein: CASLGQGNSYNSPLHF

D gene: TRBD2
CDR3 length: 17
V gene: TRBV5-1
CDR3 protein: CASSPPLYNLADNEQFF

D gene: TRBD2
CDR3 length: 16
V gene: TRBV27
CDR3 protein: CASSSYSGRGADTQYF

D gene: TRBD2
CDR3 length: 15
V gene: TRBV9
CDR3 protein: CASSVEAGGMETQYF

D gene: NA
CDR3 length: 15
V gene: TRBV9
CDR3 protein: CASSDGLRNTGELFF

D gene: TRBD2
CDR3 length: 13
V gene: TRBV5-1
CDR3 protein: CASSLIREGTQYF

D gene: NA
CDR3 length: 12
V gene: TRBV19
CDR3 protein: CASSIVSNEQFF

D gene: TRBD1
CDR3 length: 16
V gene: TRBV15
CDR3 protein: CATSGGTGGMNTEAFF

D gene: TRBD1
CDR3 length: 16
V gene: TRBV5-4
CDR3 protein: CASSRPGTGETGELFF

D gene: TRBD1
CDR3 length: 15
V gene: TRBV10-1
CDR3 protein: CASSEYRTGVDTQYF

D gene: NA
CDR3 length: 14
V gene: TRBV18
CDR3 protein: CASSRSWYEDEQFF

D gene: NA
CDR3 length: 13
V gene: TRBV12-5
CDR3 protein: CASGLQENTEAFF